The present TCR beta chain was sequenced within a study of T cells after yellow fever vaccination (dated by TCRdb to between 2019 and 2020). Study-level background: Libraries from fractions with low cell numbers were prepared with the SMART-Seq v4 Ultra Low Input RNA kit. Bulk TCR alpha and beta repertoires were sequenced longitudinally to track T-cell clones before and after primary and booster YFV17D yellow fever vaccination. Two healthy male donors made up the cohort, one aged 18 to 30 years and the other aged 30 to 40 years. Blood samples were taken at several timepoints before and after primary and secondary immunization, and bulk PBMC replicates and cell subsets were isolated.

Beyond this particular receptor, the publication reports: Compared with the primary T-cell response, the secondary T-cell response was weaker but faster, peaking on day 5 rather than day 15. Because abundant contaminating clonotypes from the bulk population could be contained in FACS-sorted repertoires, computational filtering was required. The study included only a couple of donors, which limits how far the findings can be generalized. After the booster, most clones that had expanded after primary vaccination were detected again (nearly 98% of CD4 and roughly nine tenths of CD8), suggesting broad maintenance of memory. A small fraction of clonotypes appeared in both the CD4 and CD8 compartments, likely as a result of convergent recombination.

V is pared back by 7 bases and J by 0 bases, with 4 bases lying between the germline termini. CDR1 and CDR2 were assigned from the germline V gene as MNHEY and SVGEGT. The CDR3 sequence holds 13 residues, the cysteine and phenylalanine included. The only DNA kept is the CDR3, 39 bases in frame from the first base. The treatment or condition label for this specimen denotes: live attenuated yellow fever vaccine strain. Two biological replicates of bulk PBMCs were collected at each blood-draw timepoint. A standard Ficoll-Paque protocol was used to isolate PBMCs from peripheral blood. RNA was extracted with TriZol from bulk PBMCs, CD4 and CD8 fractions, and dextramer-positive and dextramer-negative fractions. This clonotype occurred many times. It lacks a known antigen. Within one base of it there is no much larger clone, and no base qualities were kept. TCR cDNA was made using 5'RACE template switching, a step that added a universal primer site and unique molecular identifiers. Priming of cDNA synthesis was performed from both the TCR alpha and TCR beta constant segments. Libraries were amplified in two PCR steps, with sample barcodes and sequencing adapters added in the second step. Sequencing of the libraries was done on either Illumina HiSeq 2500 (2x100 bp) or NovaSeq (2x150 bp). The paper's data handling went like this. Demultiplexing of reads and collapsing into UMI consensus sequences were performed with MIGEC, and V(D)J alignment was carried out with MiXCR. Vaccine-responding clonotypes were identified with edgeR using replicate PBMC samples, with FDR below 0.01 and a log2 fold change above 5 up to day 15 being required. Each bulk clonotype was labeled CD4 or CD8 based on which sequenced repertoire, CD4 or CD8, contained the clonotype at higher abundance. The public reads were quality trimmed at Q25 with fastp and then assembled into clones with MiXCR by TCRdb, keeping productive beta chains. Identical CDR3 protein sequences are pooled into one entry, listed with their most common genes and DNA. For this entry, the V and J calls and clone size follow TCRdb and not the study's own pipeline. Counted in this sample were approximately 300,000 distinct CDR3 sequences; about 6.9% of them appeared once. The ten top clones hold 15% to 20% of the sample.

Sequencing used PBMCs, obtained approximately 40 days after the first yellow fever vaccination. The V and J segments used are TRBV6-2 or TRBV6-3 and TRBJ2-6, with no reliable assignment of the D segment. This TCR was recovered from a man in his late teens or twenties who received the YFV17D yellow fever vaccine. The sequenced DNA: TGTGCCAGCAAGCGCTCTGGGGCCAACGTCCTGACTTTC. Its protein reads: CASKRSGANVLTF.